This passage covers 27 T cell receptor beta chains from one sample sequenced in a study of blood T cells in healthy people across ages. Sample-barcoded 5' priming and a J-beta primer mix drove a second PCR of about 6 to 12 cycles. MiXCR, run by TCRdb on the 5' RACE reads, gives a single entry per CDR3 protein. The data show approximately 600,000 distinct CDR3 sequences, under 65% seen once. Sequencing was performed on blood. The receptors stem from a man aged 60 to 69 in good health.

A note on this clonotype: A much bigger clone sits one base away, suggesting this may be a read error. This sequence joins TRBV6-6 and TRBJ2-2, with 9 bases matching TRBD1. Trimming at V came to 6 bases and at J to 3 bases, leaving 5 bases not matched to a gene. The V gene's germline CDR1 is MNHNY and CDR2 SVGAGI (reference sequence). The CDR3 covers 15 residues. Here the CDR3 reads CASSRDRVDTGELFF. For the CDR3, the DNA is TGTGCCAGCAGCCGGGACAGGGTCGACACCGGGGAGCTGTTTTTT.

This chain joins TRBV7-2 and TRBJ2-1; possible D gene TRBD1, 5 bases. The V gene lost 2 bases and the J gene lost 8 bases, with 13 bases spanning the gap. The CDR3 runs 14 residues. The germline gives CDR1 SGHTA, CDR2 FQGNSA. The CDR3 sequence: CASSLFAQGHEQFF. CDR3 sequence (DNA): TGTGCCAGCAGCTTATTCGCCCAGGGCCATGAGCAGTTCTTC.

This clonotype was detected a few times. V gene TRBV20-1 combines with J gene TRBJ1-4, with 9 bases fitting TRBD1. This CDR3 region has 14 residues. The V and J ends lost 4 bases and 5 bases, in that order; junction bases with no gene match: 5. CDR1 and CDR2 (germline): DFQATT, SNEGSKA (reference sequence). Here the CDR3 reads CSAIRQGVNEKLFF. DNA for the CDR3: TGCAGTGCTATCAGACAGGGGGTGAATGAAAAACTGTTTTTT.

The chain carries TRBV20-1 and TRBJ2-1; D not resolved. The V gene lost 6 bases and the J gene lost 0 bases, with 9 bases spanning the gap. The CDR3 extends over 13 amino acids. Per the germline V gene, CDR1 is DFQATT and CDR2 is SNEGSKA (reference sequence). The CDR3 DNA sequence: TGCAGTGCCCCCTCCCGCTCCTACAATGAGCAGTTCTTC. Translating gives CSAPSRSYNEQFF.

The chain is built from TRBV6-5 and TRBJ2-7, with no clear D. This CDR3 has 13 amino acids. With 2 bases removed from V and 6 bases from J, the gap between germline ends came to 11 bases. Germline CDR1 is MNHEY and CDR2 is SVGAGI. This chain's CDR3 is CASSYLDRREQYF. The CDR3 DNA follows: TGTGCCAGCAGTTACCTCGATCGTCGCGAGCAGTACTTC.

The rearrangement links TRBV29-1 to TRBJ2-3; the match to TRBD2 covers 12 bases. The CDR3 consists of 15 residues. Germline trimming cut 6 bases from V and 9 bases from J; bases unmatched to any gene: 13. Germline CDR1 and CDR2: SQVTM and ANQGSEA. The CDR3 bases are TGCAGCGTCGCAGCCGCTAGCGGGGGGGCCGTGACGCAGTATTTT. Protein: CSVAAASGGAVTQYF.

This clonotype occurred once. The chain carries TRBV18 and TRBJ2-5; D uncertain. The closer fit of TRBJ2-7 to the DNA end suggests the J call may be wrong. Looked up from germline, CDR1 is KGHSH and CDR2 is LQKENI. This CDR3 has 15 residues. CDR3 region: CASSPIGTATYEQYF. DNA of the CDR3: TGTGCCAGCTCACCAATCGGTACAGCCACCTACGAGCAGTACTTC.

This clonotype was recorded only once. This chain joins TRBV6-5 and TRBJ2-6; no clear D. Germline V gene lookup returns CDR1 MNHEY and CDR2 SVGAGI. The CDR3 totals 18 residues. V lost 5 bases and J lost 0, with 17 bases in between. CDR3 in amino acids: CASSLSGPRISGANVLTF. The CDR3 nucleotides read TGTGCCAGCAGTCTCTCGGGTCCTAGAATCTCTGGGGCCAACGTCCTGACTTTC.

The genes are TRBV9 and TRBJ2-7; weak D call: TRBD2 (6 bases). Trimming took off 4 bases at V and 4 bases at J, with 18 bases between the two ends. Germline CDR1 reads SGDLS; CDR2 reads YYNGEE. This CDR3 has 15 residues. The CDR3 region is CASSLSIRGNYEQYF. The CDR3, as DNA: TGTGCCAGCAGCCTCTCTATTCGGGGGAATTACGAGCAGTACTTC. Full variable domain (remainder filled in from reference TRBV9 and TRBJ2-7): DSGVTQTPKHLITATGQRVTLRCSPRSGDLSVYWYQQSLDQGLQFLIQYYNGEERAKGNILERFSAQQFPDLHSELNLSSLELGDSALYFCASSLSIRGNYEQYFGPGTRLTVT.

This clonotype was detected only a few times. The V gene is TRBV5-1, the J gene TRBJ1-2; 10 bases fit TRBD1. The CDR3 loop spans 14 amino acids. The trim removed 4 bases at V and 3 bases at J, leaving 3 bases unmatched. Germline lookup yields CDR1 SGHRS and CDR2 YFSETQ. Here the CDR3 DNA reads TGCGCCAGCAGCCGGACAGGGGGAGACTATGGCTACACCTTC. As protein: CASSRTGGDYGYTF.

The genes are TRBV7-2 and TRBJ2-7, with 11 bases aligning to TRBD2. The V gene's germline CDR1 is SGHTA and CDR2 FQGNSA. The CDR3 totals 13 residues. The trim removed 4 bases at V and 4 bases at J, leaving 0 bases unmatched. CDR3 loop: CASSSSGGYEQYF. CDR3 in DNA: TGTGCCAGCAGCTCTAGCGGGGGGTACGAGCAGTACTTC.

This clonotype has a handful of counts. This rearrangement joins TRBV29-1 to TRBJ2-4, with D unresolved. The better agreement between TRBJ2-7 and the DNA end casts doubt on the J call. This CDR3 has 14 residues. The germline V gene encodes CDR1 SQVTM and CDR2 ANQGSEA. The CDR3: CSVDTPGTSHEQYF. For the CDR3, the DNA is TGCAGCGTTGATACACCGGGCACCAGCCACGAGCAGTACTTC.

This clonotype has more than one count but fewer than ten. This chain connects TRBV12-3 or TRBV12-4 to TRBJ2-6; D ambiguous. The CDR3 covers 14 residues. V gave up 1 base and J gave up 4 bases, with 5 bases separating them. CDR3 protein: CASSLDAGANVLTF. DNA for the CDR3: TGTGCCAGCAGTTTAGACGCAGGGGCCAACGTCCTGACTTTC.

This clonotype turned up a few times. V is TRBV7-2 and J is TRBJ2-1; D ambiguous. Between the trimmed V and J ends, which lost 5 bases and 11 bases, there was a span of 10 bases. The length of the CDR3 is 11 residues. Germline-derived CDR1 and CDR2 are SGHTA and FQGNSA. As DNA, the CDR3 is TGTGCCAGCAGCCCCCGCCAGCAGCAGTTCTTC. It codes for CASSPRQQQFF.

V is TRBV5-1 and J is TRBJ1-1; a weak D match, TRBD1 (6 bases). This CDR3 spans 14 amino acids. Germline CDR1 SGHRS, CDR2 YFSETQ. Trimming shortened V by 4 bases and J by 4 bases, and 14 bases separated the two germline ends. In DNA form, the CDR3 reads TGCGCCAGCAGCGAAGGGCAGGGGCCCACTGAAGCTTTCTTT. The encoded protein is CASSEGQGPTEAFF.

V usage is TRBV20-1 and J usage is TRBJ2-3; no definite D call. Germline-derived CDR1 and CDR2 are DFQATT and SNEGSKA (reference sequence). Trimming pared 6 bases from V and 0 bases from J, leaving 13 bases between. The CDR3 runs to 14 residues. The CDR3 DNA reads as TGCAGTGCCCCTTCGGCTTCTAGCACAGATACGCAGTATTTT. As protein: CSAPSASSTDTQYF.

This chain links TRBV9 with TRBJ2-3; D is uncertain. V was shortened by 0 bases and J by 5 bases, with 4 bases between the two germline ends. CDR3 size: 12 residues. Germline lookup yields CDR1 SGDLS and CDR2 YYNGEE. The CDR3 sequence is CASSVGIDTQYF. As DNA, the CDR3 is TGTGCCAGCAGCGTAGGGATAGATACGCAGTATTTT.

The chain is built from TRBV4-1 and TRBJ1-1; the D gene is possibly TRBD1 (5 bases). Looked up from germline, CDR1 is MGHRA and CDR2 is YSYEKL. This CDR3 is 14 amino acids long. V lost 1 base to trimming and J lost 2 bases, with 8 bases between them. Here the CDR3 DNA reads TGCGCCAGCAGCCAAGGGGACGGTAACACTGAAGCTTTCTTT. Translated, it gives CASSQGDGNTEAFF.

The chain uses TRBV7-9 and TRBJ2-3, with TRBD2 matching 9 bases. The CDR3 spans 16 residues. Germline-derived CDR1 and CDR2 are SEHNR and FQNEAQ (reference sequence). With V trimmed by 1 base and J by 2 bases, 4 bases remained unmatched. The CDR3 here is CASSLVWTSVTDTQYF. The DNA of the CDR3 is TGTGCCAGCAGCTTAGTTTGGACTAGCGTCACAGATACGCAGTATTTT.

The chain uses TRBV2 and TRBJ1-4; no clear D gene. V lost 11 bases to trimming and J lost 8 bases, with 21 bases between them. Germline CDR1 is SNHLY and CDR2 is FYNNEI. CDR3 size: 14 residues. The CDR3 sequence is CAPRRSRTTEKLFF. In DNA form, the CDR3 reads TGTGCCCCTCGGAGGTCCAGGACCACCGAAAAACTGTTTTTT. The variable domain in full, completed from reference TRBV2 and TRBJ1-4, reads EPEVTQTPSHQVTQMGQEVILRCVPISNHLYFYWYRQILGQKVEFLVSFYNNEISEKSEIFDDQFSVERPDGSNFTLKIRSTKLEDSAMYFCAPRRSRTTEKLFFGSGTQLSVL.

In the case of this clonotype: One junction end disagrees with the germline gene, perhaps due to a read error. The chain joins TRBV12-3 or TRBV12-4 to TRBJ2-7; 7 bases align to TRBD1. The CDR3 covers 13 residues. CDR3 DNA: TGTGTCAGCAGCCGACAGGGTGGCTACGAGCAGTACTTC. Translating it yields CVSSRQGGYEQYF.

The J gene is TRBJ2-1, the V gene TRBV9, with 15 bases fitting TRBD2. Germline CDR1 is SGDLS and CDR2 is YYNGEE. With 2 bases clipped from V and 2 bases from J, the junction kept 8 bases outside the gene matches. The CDR3 contains 19 residues. The CDR3 loop is CASSVRGTSGGPPYNEQFF. The CDR3 nucleotides are TGTGCCAGCAGCGTCCGCGGGACTAGCGGGGGGCCCCCCTACAATGAGCAGTTCTTC. The full variable domain, completed using reference TRBV9 and TRBJ2-1, is DSGVTQTPKHLITATGQRVTLRCSPRSGDLSVYWYQQSLDQGLQFLIQYYNGEERAKGNILERFSAQQFPDLHSELNLSSLELGDSALYFCASSVRGTSGGPPYNEQFFGPGTRLTVL.

CDR3 coding DNA: TGTGCCATCAGTGAGTCTGGGACAGGGGAGCGCATTCAGTACTTC. Its translation is CAISESGTGERIQYF. The chain recombines TRBV10-3 with TRBJ2-7; 10 nucleotides agree with TRBD1. The J call may be faulty, since TRBJ2-4 better matches the DNA end. The CDR3 loop spans 15 amino acids. Germline V gene lookup returns CDR1 ENHRY and CDR2 SYGVKD.

The gene calls are TRBV6-5 and TRBJ2-1; TRBD1 is a possible D gene (5 bases). The CDR3 length is 13 residues. CDR1 and CDR2 from the germline V gene are MNHEY and SVGAGI. V dropped 2 bases and J dropped 9 bases, with 11 bases sitting between them. In nucleotides, the CDR3 is TGTGCCAGCAGTTACCGTCAGGGTGGTGAGCAGTTCTTC. Amino acid sequence: CASSYRQGGEQFF.

The chain carries TRBV6-5 and TRBJ2-1, with D hard to call. Germline V gene lookup returns CDR1 MNHEY and CDR2 SVGAGI. The CDR3 sequence is 15 residues long. With 6 bases removed from V and 7 bases from J, the gap between germline ends came to 19 bases. The CDR3: CASRLLRGGINEQFF. CDR3 nucleotide sequence: TGTGCCAGCAGGCTTTTGAGAGGCGGAATAAATGAGCAGTTCTTC.

This clonotype was found once. The rearrangement links TRBV5-1 to TRBJ1-1; D remains ambiguous. Germline values: CDR1 SGHRS, CDR2 YFSETQ. Trimming stripped 4 bases from V and 1 base from J, with 11 bases between. The CDR3 has 14 residues. CDR3 loop: CASSPEPRNTEAFF. The DNA of the CDR3 is TGCGCCAGCAGCCCGGAGCCGAGGAACACTGAAGCTTTCTTT.

Concerning this clonotype itself: Since a much larger clone is just one base distant, this may be a read error. This chain joins TRBV9 and TRBJ1-1; 10 bases are shared with TRBD1. Trimming removed 4 bases from V and 3 bases from J; junction bases left unmatched: 3. The germline gives CDR1 SGDLS, CDR2 YYNGEE. The CDR3 contains 14 residues. In nucleotides, the CDR3 is TGTGCCAGCAGCCGGGACAGGGGCTACACTGAAGCTTTCTTT. Translation: CASSRDRGYTEAFF. The full variable domain, rest sourced from reference TRBV9 and TRBJ1-1, is DSGVTQTPKHLITATGQRVTLRCSPRSGDLSVYWYQQSLDQGLQFLIQYYNGEERAKGNILERFSAQQFPDLHSELNLSSLELGDSALYFCASSRDRGYTEAFFGQGTRLTVV.